This TCR beta chain was observed in a study of T cell changes during pregnancy in multiple sclerosis. This clone was recorded once. V lost 0 bases, J lost 1 base, and 7 bases lay in between. CDR3 length: 14 residues. Germline V gene lookup returns CDR1 SGHTS and CDR2 YDEGEE. The assay was immunoSEQ multiplex PCR, and TCRdb's table has in-frame clones only and misses some. Here the sample spans some 28,000 clones, approximately 90% being singletons. The chain has TRBV5-8 and TRBJ1-1; the D is unclear. The specimen was CD4+ T cells from peripheral blood mononuclear cells, collected in the first trimester of pregnancy. The TCR sequence derives from a female donor in good health, enrolled as a control in a pregnancy study. CDR3 sequence: CASSLVQRNTEAFF. CDR3 coding DNA: TGTGCCAGCAGCTTGGTACAGAGGAACACTGAAGCTTTCTTT. Full variable domain (rest looked up from reference TRBV5-8 and TRBJ1-1): EAGVTQSPTHLIKTRGQQATLRCSPISGHTSVYWYQQALGLGLQFLLWYDEGEERNRGNFPPRFSGRQFPNYSSELNVNALELEDSALYLCASSLVQRNTEAFFGQGTRLTVV.